This T cell receptor beta chain stems from a study of T cells after yellow fever vaccination. The germline V gene has CDR1 SGHRS and CDR2 YFSETQ. The V segment lost 0 bases and the J segment 2 bases; nucleotides outside the gene matches: 2. This CDR3 is 14 amino acids long. The study, taken as a whole, reports: Weaker, the secondary response had a peak occurring faster, on day 5 versus 15.

TCR cDNA was made by 5'RACE template switching, adding a universal primer site and UMIs. TCRdb independently ran MiXCR on the 5' RACE reads; one entry per CDR3 protein. The profile covers roughly 350,000 distinct CDR3 sequences, with about 4% appearing a single time and roughly 24% taken by the ten largest. The sample holds a few counts of this clonotype. As yet, its antigen is unknown. This TCR came from a man aged 18 to 30 who received the YFV17D yellow fever vaccine. The material sequenced was PBMCs, taken 5 days after the yellow fever booster vaccination. The chain is built from TRBV5-1 and TRBJ2-7; 7 nucleotides agree with TRBD2. The DNA for the CDR3 is TGCGCCAGCAGCTTGGGGGAGGGTACCTACGAGCAGTACTTC. Translation: CASSLGEGTYEQYF. The whole variable domain, filled in from reference TRBV5-1 and TRBJ2-7, reads KAGVTQTPRYLIKTRGQQVTLSCSPISGHRSVSWYQQTPGQGLQFLFEYFSETQRNKGNFPGRFSGRQFSNSRSEMNVSTLELGDSALYLCASSLGEGTYEQYFGPGTRLTVT.